The next 6 T cell receptor beta chains were all read from a single sample in a study of blood T cell repertoires in COVID-19. TCRdb's copy holds only in-frame clones and misses some; the assay was immunoSEQ multiplex PCR. This repertoire shows fewer than 130,000 clones, 60% to 80% found once; its top ten account for roughly 16%. The sample was peripheral blood. The source is a woman over 75 with active or convalescent COVID-19.

The genes are TRBV2 and TRBJ2-7; D uncertain. V was trimmed by 0 bases and J by 3 bases, leaving 3 bases between them. CDR1 is SNHLY and CDR2 is FYNNEI in the germline V gene. This CDR3 has 12 amino acids. The CDR3 bases are TGTGCCAGCAGTGAAGCCTTCTACGAGCAGTACTTC. Its protein is CASSEAFYEQYF.

The gene calls are TRBV20-1 and TRBJ1-1, with D maybe TRBD1 (6 bases). The ends were cut back, 3 bases at V and 5 bases at J, with 7 bases in the middle. The CDR3 is made up of 11 amino acids. Germline V lookup: CDR1 DFQATT, CDR2 SNEGSKA (reference sequence). CDR3 protein: CSASRGTEAFF. DNA of the CDR3: TGCAGTGCTAGCAGGGGAACTGAAGCTTTCTTT.

V and J are TRBV12-5 and TRBJ2-3, with unresolved D. CDR1 LGHNT and CDR2 FRNRAP come from the germline V gene. V dropped 6 bases and J dropped 4 bases, with 2 bases sitting between them. The CDR3 is made up of 10 amino acids. CDR3 coding DNA: TGTGCTAGTGGCTCAGATACGCAGTATTTT. Protein product: CASGSDTQYF.

J is TRBJ1-3 and V is TRBV18, with a possible D match to TRBD1 (5 bases). Germline V lookup: CDR1 KGHSH, CDR2 LQKENI. This CDR3 has 15 amino acids. V gave up 8 bases and J gave up 2 bases, with 16 bases separating them. CDR3 DNA sequence: TGTGCCAGCGACCAGGCGGGGGGACCTGGAAACACCATATATTTT. Protein: CASDQAGGPGNTIYF.

This rearrangement joins TRBV19 to TRBJ2-1; TRBD1 agrees at 7 bases. The CDR3 length is 16 residues. V lost 0 bases, J lost 8 bases, and 10 bases stayed unmatched. Germline V gives CDR1 LNHDA, CDR2 SQIVND (reference sequence). DNA of the CDR3: TGTGCCAGTAGTATAGAAGGCAGGGGGTTAAGAGATGAGCAGTTCTTC. This gives the protein CASSIEGRGLRDEQFF.

The V and J genes are TRBV5-6 and TRBJ2-7; 10 nucleotides align to TRBD2. This CDR3 is built from 17 residues. Losses at the gene ends were 1 base for V and 0 bases for J; bases not matched to a gene: 7. The germline V gene has CDR1 SGHDT and CDR2 YYEEEE. The CDR3 sequence is CASSLLGGLADSYEQYF. CDR3 bases: TGTGCCAGCAGCTTGTTAGGCGGACTAGCGGACTCCTACGAGCAGTACTTC.